This entry is about one TCR beta chain. The antigen remains undetermined. The junction departs from the called germline gene at one end, perhaps through a read error. A primer in the constant region served to generate TCR beta cDNA from 450 to 650 ng of total RNA. Slightly modified ARM-PCR with three nested multiplex PCR rounds yielded TCR beta libraries. Running 10 cycles apiece, the first two PCR rounds relied on TRBV1-TRBV30 forward primers together with a C-beta reverse primer. TCRdb called the multiplex PCR reads again in MiXCR, with one record for every CDR3 protein. The profile covers just over 300,000 distinct CDR3 sequences, with more than 55% appearing a single time and over 15% taken by the ten largest. CDR3 length: 14 amino acids. The germline gives CDR1 SGHAT, CDR2 FQNNGV. The data originate from a study of tumor-infiltrating lymphocytes in primary liver carcinoma. Study background: Surgery removed the patients' primary liver carcinoma. Each of the growths was stage T1-T3 N0M0, extending about 4.2 to 10 cm across. Study-level points and caveats: Tumor-blood pairs (like tumor-adjacent pairs) overlapped less than tumor region pairs did.

Germline DNA was also extracted, with blood RNA taken from unsorted whole blood. Donors were untreated and chronically infected with HBV. This chain connects TRBV11-2 to TRBJ2-5, with D perhaps being TRBD1 or TRBD2 (5 bases each). Sample: peripheral blood. The clonotype was recovered from a woman between 25 and 40 years old with primary liver carcinoma and hepatitis B virus infection. This CDR3 reads CVSSSSRELPTQYF. In DNA, the CDR3 is TGTGTCAGCAGTTCTAGCAGGGAACTGCCGACCCAGTACTTC.